These 17 T cell receptor beta chains share one sample of origin, sequenced in a study of shared clonotypes between healthy human individuals (dated by TCRdb to about 2020). The library was built by means of the immunoSEQ multiplex PCR assay. What TCRdb holds here is the immuneACCESS table cut down to in-frame rearrangements. Part of the clones is not present; checked against another copy, under half of the missing clones reflect an unresolved V gene, and the others are unexplained. For this sample the table gives 2 million to 3 million clones, of which 80% to 95% were detected only once. The ten largest clones take up more than 0.35% of the sample. Source material: naive CD4+ T cells from PBMCs. Reading the label with the study, this specimen's cell subset or site is: CD45RA+ positively selected. Receptors originate from a man between 18 and 29 years old in good health. Some clones in this sample may be carry-over from other donors' samples.

The gene calls are TRBV5-1 and TRBJ1-3; D gene ambiguous. Germline loops: CDR1 SGHRS, CDR2 YFSETQ. The CDR3 length is 15 residues. Deletions cut 2 bases from V and 4 bases from J, with 13 bases between. As DNA, the CDR3 is TGCGCCAGCAGCTTTTCTGGTCCCGGGGGAAACACCATATATTTT. Its translation: CASSFSGPGGNTIYF.

The J gene is TRBJ2-5, the V gene TRBV27; TRBD2 agrees at 8 bases. This CDR3 is built from 14 residues. Trimming removed 5 bases from V and 7 bases from J; junction bases left unmatched: 9. The V gene's germline CDR1 is MNHEY and CDR2 SMNVEV (reference sequence). The DNA of the CDR3 is TGTGCCAGCAGTCCTTCGGGGGGGCCGAGGACCCAGTACTTC. This gives the protein CASSPSGGPRTQYF.

The CDR3 is CASSLGPLRSKGYSDTQYF. For the CDR3, the DNA is TGTGCCAGCAGCTTAGGCCCCTTGAGAAGTAAGGGATACTCAGATACGCAGTATTTT. J is TRBJ2-3 and V is TRBV7-3; D is ambiguous. The CDR3 covers 19 residues. Germline V gene data show CDR1 as SGHTA and CDR2 as FQGTGA. Trimming shortened V by 2 bases and J by 4 bases, and 25 bases separated the two germline ends.

The chain employs TRBV14 and TRBJ2-7; 8 nucleotides align to TRBD1. V lost 0 bases to trimming and J lost 0 bases; unmatched junction nucleotides: 4. The CDR3 consists of 16 residues. Germline V CDR1 and CDR2: SGHDN, FVKESK. For the CDR3, the DNA is TGTGCCAGCAGCCAAGATCAGGGGGCGACCTCCTACGAGCAGTACTTC. It encodes CASSQDQGATSYEQYF. Full variable domain (rest looked up from reference TRBV14 and TRBJ2-7): EAGVTQFPSHSVIEKGQTVTLRCDPISGHDNLYWYRRVMGKEIKFLLHFVKESKQDESGMPNNRFLAERTGGTYSTLKVQPAELEDSGVYFCASSQDQGATSYEQYFGPGTRLTVT.

This chain connects TRBV11-3 to TRBJ2-1; D is possibly TRBD2 (5 bases). V lost 5 bases, J lost 3 bases, and 5 bases lay in between. Germline V gene lookup returns CDR1 SGHNT and CDR2 YENEEA. The CDR3 spans 12 residues. CDR3 nucleotides: TGTGCCAGCAGCCGGGGCTACAATGAGCAGTTCTTC. It yields the protein CASSRGYNEQFF.

On this clone itself: At the DNA level, this CDR3 is encoded by other sequences in the same sample as well. V usage is TRBV7-9 and J usage is TRBJ1-5; a possible D gene is TRBD1 (5 bases). Trimming took off 5 bases at V and 3 bases at J, with 8 bases between the two ends. The CDR3 covers 13 residues. Germline V CDR1 and CDR2: SEHNR, FQNEAQ (reference sequence). CDR3 nucleotides: TGTGCCAGCAGCCTCGGGACCAATCAGCCCCAGCATTTT. Its translation is CASSLGTNQPQHF.

The V gene is TRBV5-6, the J gene TRBJ2-1, with 7 positions matching TRBD2. The CDR3 sequence is 16 residues long. Germline loops: CDR1 SGHDT, CDR2 YYEEEE. V was clipped by 0 bases and J by 7 bases; unmatched bases: 10. Written as DNA, the CDR3 is TGTGCCAGCAGCTTGGAAGGGCGGGAGTCGCGGAATGAGCAGTTCTTC. Protein sequence: CASSLEGRESRNEQFF. The complete variable domain, with remaining parts taken from reference TRBV5-6 and TRBJ2-1, reads DAGVTQSPTHLIKTRGQQVTLRCSPKSGHDTVSWYQQALGQGPQFIFQYYEEEERQRGNFPDRFSGHQFPNYSSELNVNALLLGDSALYLCASSLEGRESRNEQFFGPGTRLTVL.

CDR3 bases: TGTGCCAGCAGTTTGCACCGGGACCCCGCAATCGAGCAGTACTTC. The encoded protein is CASSLHRDPAIEQYF. The V gene is TRBV28, the J gene TRBJ2-7; D possibly uses TRBD1 or TRBD2 (5 bases each). The CDR3 runs to 15 residues. V lost 3 bases and J lost 6, with 18 bases in between. CDR1 and CDR2 (germline): MDHEN, SYDVKM.

The chain couples TRBV18 to TRBJ2-7; possibly TRBD1 for D (6 bases). The CDR3 runs to 12 residues. Looked up from germline, CDR1 is KGHSH and CDR2 is LQKENI. Trimming took off 4 bases at V and 5 bases at J, with 9 bases between the two ends. The CDR3 sequence: CASSQRQDEQYF. CDR3 nucleotides: TGTGCCAGCTCACAACGACAGGACGAGCAGTACTTC.

The V and J genes are TRBV28 and TRBJ2-5; 13 positions agree with TRBD2. CDR1 and CDR2 (germline): MDHEN, SYDVKM. V was pared by 2 bases and J by 1 base, with 4 bases of the junction left unmatched. The CDR3 loop spans 17 amino acids. The CDR3 region is CASSLVTSGRTQETQYF. As DNA, the CDR3 is TGTGCCAGCAGTTTAGTGACTAGCGGGAGGACCCAAGAGACCCAGTACTTC. Together with reference TRBV28 and TRBJ2-5, the CDR3 gives the full variable domain: DVKVTQSSRYLVKRTGEKVFLECVQDMDHENMFWYRQDPGLGLRLIYFSYDVKMKEKGDIPEGYSVSREKKERFSLILESASTNQTSMYLCASSLVTSGRTQETQYFGPGTRLLVL.

The CDR3 protein is CASARQVSYEQYF. As DNA, the CDR3 is TGTGCCAGCGCGAGACAGGTTTCCTACGAGCAGTACTTC. The chain has TRBV21-1 and TRBJ2-7; the table calls TRBD1, which could not be checked here. TRBV21-1 is flagged as a pseudogene. This CDR3 region has 13 residues.

This clone was counted a single time. The chain carries TRBV7-8 and TRBJ1-5; TRBD1 matches 7 bases. V was pared by 0 bases and J by 0 bases, with 5 bases of the junction left unmatched. The CDR3 runs to 17 residues. In germline, CDR1 is SGHVS, CDR2 FQNEAQ. DNA for the CDR3: TGTGCCAGCAGCTTAGCGCCGACAGGGAATAGCAATCAGCCCCAGCATTTT. Translation: CASSLAPTGNSNQPQHF. The entire variable domain, with the rest obtained from reference TRBV7-8 and TRBJ1-5, is as follows: GAGVSQSPRYKVAKRGQDVALRCDPISGHVSLFWYQQALGQGPEFLTYFQNEAQLDKSGLPSDRFFAERPEGSVSTLKIQRTQQEDSAVYLCASSLAPTGNSNQPQHFGDGTRLSIL.

This chain's CDR3 is CASGRLKNPKSSTDTQYF. DNA of the CDR3: TGTGCCAGCGGCCGCCTGAAAAACCCGAAATCTAGCACAGATACGCAGTATTTT. The chain has TRBV7-9 and TRBJ2-3; no clear D gene. Germline V CDR1 and CDR2: SEHNR, FQNEAQ (reference sequence). Deletions cut 8 bases from V and 0 bases from J, with 24 bases between. CDR3 size: 18 residues.

The genes are TRBV14 and TRBJ2-1, with 7 nucleotides matching TRBD2. Germline V gene data show CDR1 as SGHDN and CDR2 as FVKESK. CDR3 length equals 16 residues. V was clipped by 4 bases and J by 2 bases; unmatched bases: 8. This CDR3 reads CASSRRTGLTYNEQFF. The CDR3 region has the DNA TGTGCCAGCAGCCGGCGCACGGGACTAACCTACAATGAGCAGTTCTTC.

The rearrangement links TRBV7-9 to TRBJ2-2; TRBD2 matches at 7 bases. The CDR3 is 15 residues long. In germline, CDR1 is SEHNR, CDR2 FQNEAQ (reference sequence). With V trimmed by 9 bases and J by 3 bases, 10 bases remained unmatched. DNA for the CDR3: TGTGCCAGGGAACGACTAGCATCGGACACCGGGGAGCTGTTTTTT. Its protein is CARERLASDTGELFF.

The V gene is TRBV7-9, the J gene TRBJ1-3, with 7 bases identical to TRBD1. Unmatched junction bases numbered 4, after V lost 4 bases and J lost 4 bases. This CDR3 is built from 14 residues. Germline CDR1 is SEHNR and CDR2 is FQNEAQ (reference sequence). The CDR3 DNA reads as TGTGCCAGCAGCTCTACAGGGGTCGGAAACACCATATATTTT. It encodes CASSSTGVGNTIYF.

This chain joins TRBV5-1 and TRBJ2-5; 14 bases align to TRBD2. V was pared by 6 bases and J by 4 bases, with 8 bases of the junction left unmatched. Germline V CDR1 and CDR2: SGHRS, YFSETQ. The CDR3 totals 16 residues. The CDR3 is CASNPTGTSGGETQYF. CDR3 nucleotide sequence: TGCGCCAGCAACCCCACCGGGACTAGCGGGGGAGAGACCCAGTACTTC. Full variable domain (outside the CDR3, taken from reference TRBV5-1 and TRBJ2-5): KAGVTQTPRYLIKTRGQQVTLSCSPISGHRSVSWYQQTPGQGLQFLFEYFSETQRNKGNFPGRFSGRQFSNSRSEMNVSTLELGDSALYLCASNPTGTSGGETQYFGPGTRLLVL.